This TCR beta chain stems from a study of T cell responses to AZD1222 COVID-19 vaccine. Profiling relied on immunoSEQ multiplex PCR, and the TCRdb table lists in-frame clones only, not all of them. The repertoire holds more than 95,000 clones, with about nine tenths as singletons. Per germline, CDR1 MNHEY and CDR2 SVGAGI. The CDR3 has 15 residues. The ends lost 5 bases at V and 2 bases at J; junction bases unmatched: 8. The material was peripheral blood, obtained 28 days after the second dose of the MenACWY control vaccine. The source of this sequence is an adult who received the MenACWY meningococcal vaccine as a control. The V and J genes are TRBV6-5 and TRBJ1-2; TRBD1 matches 7 bases. The CDR3 DNA follows: TGTGCCAGCAGTCCGGGGACAGCCGCGAACTATGGCTACACCTTC. This sequence encodes CASSPGTAANYGYTF.